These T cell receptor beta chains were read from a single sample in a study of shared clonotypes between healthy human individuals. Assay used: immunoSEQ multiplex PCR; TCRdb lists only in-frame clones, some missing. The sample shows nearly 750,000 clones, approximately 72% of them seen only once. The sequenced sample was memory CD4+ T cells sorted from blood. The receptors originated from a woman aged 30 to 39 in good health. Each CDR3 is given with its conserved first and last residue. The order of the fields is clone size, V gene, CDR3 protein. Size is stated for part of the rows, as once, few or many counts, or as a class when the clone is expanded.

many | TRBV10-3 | CAVGQEAYEQYF
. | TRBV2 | CASRWGSLPETQYF
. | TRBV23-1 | CASSQSSARVNTEAFF
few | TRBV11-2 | CASSFGVSPYNEQFF
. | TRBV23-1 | CASSGGGGERNQPQHF
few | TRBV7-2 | CASQRSALAKNIQYF
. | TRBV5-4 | CASSLAGVSYEQYF
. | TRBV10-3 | CAIWAGRAEETQYF
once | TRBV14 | CASSPGPEKNQPQHF
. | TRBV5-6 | CASSFTGTANTGELFF
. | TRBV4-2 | CASSQGDSNQPQHF
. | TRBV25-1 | CASSPPGGYVSGELFF
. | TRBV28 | CASSSIGSSSYEQYF
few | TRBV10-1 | CASSEPGQGMNEQYF
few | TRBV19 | CASSYPQVNTGELFF
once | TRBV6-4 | CASSPGTGSYNEQFF
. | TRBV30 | CASLATVENEQFF
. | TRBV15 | CATGWTTGLNQPQHF
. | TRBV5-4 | CASSLTRTGVGTQYF
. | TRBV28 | CASSVARTGPIRETQYF
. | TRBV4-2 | CASSQEDRGSYEQYF
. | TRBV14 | CASSPDNSYEQYF
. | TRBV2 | CASSWGQGSYNEQFF
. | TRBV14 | CASSLHNEQFF
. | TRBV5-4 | CASSPDSYGELFF
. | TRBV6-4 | CASSEFGTTYNEQFF
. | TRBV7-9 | CASSRQGRVSYNEQFF
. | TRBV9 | CASSVTMAGANYGYTF
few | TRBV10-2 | CASSESRGINQPQHF
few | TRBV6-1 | CASMTGGSGNTIYF
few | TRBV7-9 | CASSYTNEQFF
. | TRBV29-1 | CSVPASWGTDVGEQFF
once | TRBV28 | CASSSLGDGIETQYF
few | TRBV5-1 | CASRPVAGTHYEQYF
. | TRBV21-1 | CASSNPLAGGETQYF
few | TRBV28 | CASSSGQGPYEQYF
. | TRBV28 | CASRPPGTGYYEQYF
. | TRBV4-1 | CASSQDWGRSSYNEQFF
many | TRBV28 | CASTVAGEFYEQYF
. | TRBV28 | CASRGSDGTGTSGNTIYF
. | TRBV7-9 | CASSPPNRGSSYNEQFF
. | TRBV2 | CASRDDAYEQYF